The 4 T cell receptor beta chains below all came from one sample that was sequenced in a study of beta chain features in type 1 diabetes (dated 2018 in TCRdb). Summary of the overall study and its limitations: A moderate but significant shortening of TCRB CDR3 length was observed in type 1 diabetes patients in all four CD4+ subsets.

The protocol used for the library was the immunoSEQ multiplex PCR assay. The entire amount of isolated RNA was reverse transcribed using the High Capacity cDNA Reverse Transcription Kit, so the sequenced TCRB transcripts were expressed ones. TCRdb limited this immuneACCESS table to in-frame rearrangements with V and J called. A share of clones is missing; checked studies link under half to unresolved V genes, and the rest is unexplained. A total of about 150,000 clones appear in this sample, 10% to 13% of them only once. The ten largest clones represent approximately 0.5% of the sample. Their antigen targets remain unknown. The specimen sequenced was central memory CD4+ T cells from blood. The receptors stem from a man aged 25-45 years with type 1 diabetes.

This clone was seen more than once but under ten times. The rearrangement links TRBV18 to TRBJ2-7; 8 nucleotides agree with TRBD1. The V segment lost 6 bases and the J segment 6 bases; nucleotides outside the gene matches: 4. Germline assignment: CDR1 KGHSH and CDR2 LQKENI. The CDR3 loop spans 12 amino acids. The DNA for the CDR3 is TGTGCCAGCTCGCAGACAGGGGTCGAGCAGTACTTC. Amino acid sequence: CASSQTGVEQYF.

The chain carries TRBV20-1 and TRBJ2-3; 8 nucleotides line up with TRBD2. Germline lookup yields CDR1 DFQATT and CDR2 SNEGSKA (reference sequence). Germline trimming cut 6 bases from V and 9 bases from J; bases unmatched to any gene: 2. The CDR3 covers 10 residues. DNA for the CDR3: TGCAGTGCCTCTAGCGGGACGCAGTATTTT. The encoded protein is CSASSGTQYF.

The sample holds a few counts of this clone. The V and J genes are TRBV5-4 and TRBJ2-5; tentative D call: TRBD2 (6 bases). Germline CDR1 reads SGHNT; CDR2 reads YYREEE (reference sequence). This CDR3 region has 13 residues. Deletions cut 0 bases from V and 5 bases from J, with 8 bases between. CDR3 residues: CASSLEGRETQYF. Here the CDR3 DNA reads TGTGCCAGCAGCTTGGAAGGGAGGGAGACCCAGTACTTC.

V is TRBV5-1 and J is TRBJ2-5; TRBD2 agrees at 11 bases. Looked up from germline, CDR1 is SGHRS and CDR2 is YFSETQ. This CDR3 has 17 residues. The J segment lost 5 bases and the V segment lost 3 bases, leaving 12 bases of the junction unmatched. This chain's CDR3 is CASSSSLLAGVGETQYF. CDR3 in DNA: TGCGCCAGCAGCTCGAGTTTACTAGCGGGAGTGGGTGAGACCCAGTACTTC.